This TCR beta chain comes out of a study of blood T cells in healthy people across ages. To note about this clonotype: The target antigen is unknown. At one end, the junction sequence differs from germline, possibly due to a read error.

The CDR3 length is 12 residues. Alongside a J-beta primer mix, a sample-barcoded 5' primer served in a second PCR lasting about 7 to 12 cycles. Tagging of each cDNA molecule was performed by a template-switch adaptor with 12 random nucleotides. TCRdb redid the calling of the 5' RACE reads with MiXCR, one entry per CDR3 protein. The sample has fewer than 2 million distinct CDR3 sequences; about two fifths are singletons. Findings and limits, study-wide: The long-lived group displayed more naive CD4+ cells, plus higher diversity, than the aged donors did. The study lacked donor CMV status, which possibly confounded expanded clonotype changes. Measured against age, TCR beta diversity per million T cells decreased in a roughly linear manner.

The sample taken for sequencing was blood. The receptor was isolated from a human donor in good health. The chain links TRBV12-3 or TRBV12-4 to TRBJ2-3; D remains unclear. The CDR3 protein is CASSFGTDAQYF. The CDR3 DNA is TGTGCCAGCAGTTTCGGCACAGATGCGCAGTATTTT.